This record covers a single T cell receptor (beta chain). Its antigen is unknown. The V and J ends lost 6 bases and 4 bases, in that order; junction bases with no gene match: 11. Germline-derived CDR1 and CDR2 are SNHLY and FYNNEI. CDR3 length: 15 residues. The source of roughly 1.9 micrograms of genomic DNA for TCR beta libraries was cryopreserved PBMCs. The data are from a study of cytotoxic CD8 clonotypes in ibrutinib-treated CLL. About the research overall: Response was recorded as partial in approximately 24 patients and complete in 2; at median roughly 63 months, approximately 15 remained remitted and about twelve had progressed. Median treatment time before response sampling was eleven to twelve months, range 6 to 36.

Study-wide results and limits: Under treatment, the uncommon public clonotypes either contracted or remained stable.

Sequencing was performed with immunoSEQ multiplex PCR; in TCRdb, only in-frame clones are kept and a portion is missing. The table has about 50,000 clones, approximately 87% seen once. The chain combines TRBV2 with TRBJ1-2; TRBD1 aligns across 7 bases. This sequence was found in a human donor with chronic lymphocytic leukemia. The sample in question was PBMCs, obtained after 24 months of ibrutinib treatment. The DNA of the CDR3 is TGTGCCAGCAGATACGACAGGGAGCTCAGCTATGGCTACACCTTC. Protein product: CASRYDRELSYGYTF.